This T cell receptor (beta chain) was documented in a study of control samples from healthy donors and cancer patients. The assay was immunoSEQ multiplex PCR, and TCRdb's table has in-frame clones only and misses some. The repertoire holds roughly 130,000 clones, with 70% to 90% as singletons. This clone has just one count. Trimming cost V 3 bases and J 9 bases, with 21 bases left between them. The CDR3 is 16 residues long. Germline assignment: CDR1 DFQATT and CDR2 SNEGSKA (reference sequence). The rearrangement links TRBV20-1 to TRBJ1-6; the D is unclear. The sequencing sample was made of blood. The sequence derives from a man aged 50 or older in good health. The DNA for the CDR3 is TGCAGTGCTAGTGTTATGGGTCGGGGTGACGGTTCACCCCTCCACTTT. This translates into CSASVMGRGDGSPLHF.